This paragraph covers one TCR beta chain sequence. The antigen is not known. Trimming cost V 4 bases and J 1 base, with 8 bases left between them. The CDR3 sequence is 13 residues long. Germline assignment: CDR1 ENHRY and CDR2 SYGVKD. Sequencing used immunoSEQ multiplex PCR; TCRdb keeps in-frame clones, though not all of them. The sample has around 370,000 clones; about 90% are singletons. The data are from a study of Ad26.COV2.S vaccination and SARS-CoV-2 variants. General study points: Among vaccine recipients, spike-specific TCR breadth exceeded that of placebo recipients. Substantial breadth in spike-specific CD8+ and CD4+ T cell responses was reportedly seen after vaccination.

This TCR was recovered from a human donor who had recovered from COVID-19. The chain carries TRBV10-3 and TRBJ2-7; a weak D match, TRBD2 (6 bases). The input for sequencing was peripheral blood, taken after recovery from COVID-19. The CDR3 is CAISVRESYEQYF. In nucleotides, the CDR3 is TGTGCCATCAGTGTCCGGGAGTCCTACGAGCAGTACTTC.